The clone carrying this T cell receptor (beta chain) was detected once. This CDR3 is built from 14 residues. CDR1 SQVTM and CDR2 ANQGSEA come from the germline V gene. V dropped 4 bases and J dropped 5; count of bases not matched to a gene: 10. This entry is derived from a study of control samples from healthy donors and cancer patients. Using immunoSEQ multiplex PCR, the repertoire was profiled, and TCRdb retains in-frame clones only, with some absent. This table has more than 75,000 clones, around 85% appearing once. The chain recombines TRBV29-1 with TRBJ2-5; 7 nucleotides align to TRBD1. The sequence was obtained from a man in his 70s with lung cancer. Sequenced material: PBMCs. The CDR3 loop reads CSVVPGTAFETQYF. The CDR3 region has the DNA TGCAGCGTTGTACCCGGGACAGCCTTTGAGACCCAGTACTTC.